This note documents a single T cell receptor beta chain sequence. This record comes from a study of T cell responses to AZD1222 COVID-19 vaccine. The method was immunoSEQ multiplex PCR; TCRdb's version includes in-frame clones alone and lacks a portion of them. The data show around 97,000 clones, roughly 88% seen once. The TCR sequence derives from an adult in good health. This sample comprised peripheral blood, obtained on day 0 of AZD1222 vaccination.

CDR3 region: CASSFGGFQNYGYTF. DNA of the CDR3: TGTGCCAGCAGCTTCGGAGGGTTTCAGAACTATGGCTACACCTTC. This chain joins TRBV13 and TRBJ1-2, with D hard to call. The CDR3 has 15 amino acids. From germline, CDR1 is PRHDT and CDR2 FYEKMQ (reference sequence). Trimming cost V 3 bases and J 2 bases, with 13 bases left between them.